These 28 T cell receptor beta chains came from one sample sequenced in a study of tumor and adjacent non-tumor tissue in lung cancer (dated by TCRdb to between 2018 and 2020). Library method: multiplex PCR. Instrument used: Illumina HiSeq 2500. TCRbeta libraries were constructed through three rounds of nested PCR with primers (Table S4) according to protocols adapted from ARM-PCR. TCRdb trimmed public reads at Q25 via fastp, called clones via MiXCR and kept in-frame beta chains. Records with the same CDR3 protein are collapsed into one entry carrying the most frequent genes and DNA. This sample is represented by 47,000 or so distinct CDR3 sequences; less than 70% of them were singletons. The ten largest account for over 25% of the sample. Bulk unsorted tissue served as the source for RNA extraction, and RNA quality was assessed using a NanoDrop ND-1000 and an Agilent 2100. For the normal lung samples, distant non-tumor tissue was collected more than 3 cm away from the tumor edge.

Material for sequencing was distant non-tumor lung tissue. All receptors come from a woman aged 70-85 years with non-small cell lung cancer.

On this clonotype: A read error may account for a junction end that differs from germline. The CDR3 spells CASSFSVPYEQYF. For the CDR3, the DNA is TGTGCCAGTAGTTTTTCAGTCCCCTACGAGCAGTACTTC. V usage is TRBV28 and J usage is TRBJ2-7; no clear D. Germline values: CDR1 MDHEN, CDR2 SYDVKM. The CDR3 covers 13 residues. The full variable domain, rest sourced from reference TRBV28 and TRBJ2-7, is DVKVTQSSRYLVKRTGEKVFLECVQDMDHENMFWYRQDPGLGLRLIYFSYDVKMKEKGDIPEGYSVSREKKERFSLILESASTNQTSMYLCASSFSVPYEQYFGPGTRLTVT.

The V and J genes are TRBV20-1 and TRBJ2-7, with 10 bases fitting TRBD2. From germline, CDR1 is DFQATT and CDR2 SNEGSKA (reference sequence). The CDR3 sequence is 15 residues long. J gave up 0 bases and V 6 bases, and 8 bases lay outside the gene matches. The CDR3 is CSALSTSGASYEQYF. As DNA, the CDR3 is TGCAGTGCCCTATCCACTAGCGGGGCCTCCTACGAGCAGTACTTC.

The V call is TRBV6-5, the J call TRBJ2-5, with D tentatively TRBD2 (5 bases). V dropped 5 bases and J dropped 3 bases, with 19 bases sitting between them. Germline CDR1 MNHEY, CDR2 SVGAGI. This CDR3 is built from 16 residues. This CDR3 reads CASSNPMGEGKETQYF. DNA for the CDR3: TGTGCCAGCAGTAACCCTATGGGAGAAGGAAAAGAGACCCAGTACTTC.

This clonotype was seen many times. The rearrangement joins TRBV20-1 to TRBJ2-5; D gene ambiguous. The CDR3 totals 13 residues. V lost 1 base and J 1 base, leaving 7 bases between the germline ends. Germline V gene lookup returns CDR1 DFQATT and CDR2 SNEGSKA (reference sequence). The DNA of the CDR3 is TGCAGTGCTAGAGTACCGTCCCAAGAGACCCAGTACTTC. Encoded protein: CSARVPSQETQYF.

To note about this clonotype: Mismatch with germline at one junction end may stem from a read error. V and J are TRBV28 and TRBJ2-7; 10 bases are shared with TRBD2. CDR1 is MDHEN and CDR2 is SYDVKM in the germline V gene. The CDR3 consists of 14 residues. The CDR3 DNA sequence: TGTGCCAGCAGTTCAGGGACTAGCGTCCACGAGCAGCACTTC. Amino acids: CASSSGTSVHEQHF.

The rearrangement links TRBV29-1 to TRBJ2-3; 11 nucleotides align to TRBD2. Trimming removed 4 bases from V and 10 bases from J; junction bases left unmatched: 13. This CDR3 spans 15 amino acids. Germline assignment: CDR1 SQVTM and CDR2 ANQGSEA. The CDR3 is CSVALLAGGVVAQYF. CDR3 DNA: TGCAGCGTTGCCCTCCTAGCGGGAGGTGTGGTAGCGCAGTATTTT.

As concerns this clonotype: Germline and junction disagree at one end, which may indicate a read error. The chain is built from TRBV11-1 and TRBJ2-1; TRBD2 matches at 8 bases. Germline-derived CDR1 and CDR2 are SGHAT and FQDESV (reference sequence). The CDR3 loop spans 15 amino acids. The CDR3 nucleotides are TGTGCCAGCAGCTTAGCGGGACTAGTGGATAATGAGCAGTTCTTT. This translates into CASSLAGLVDNEQFF.

V usage is TRBV28 and J usage is TRBJ2-3; 10 bases align to TRBD2. The CDR3 is made up of 16 amino acids. V lost 4 bases, J lost 5 bases, and 9 bases stayed unmatched. CDR1 and CDR2 (germline): MDHEN, SYDVKM. The CDR3 loop is CASSSSLAGAVDTQYF. DNA for the CDR3: TGTGCCAGCAGTTCATCCCTAGCGGGAGCCGTAGATACGCAGTATTTT.

Details on this clonotype: The junction does not match germline at one end; this may be a read error. The CDR3 region has the DNA TGCACCAGCAGTTACGGGAGTTACTACAATGAGCAGTTCTTC. Amino acids: CTSSYGSYYNEQFF. J is TRBJ2-1 and V is TRBV6-6, with D perhaps TRBD2 (6 bases). This CDR3 comprises 14 residues. Germline CDR1 and CDR2: MNHNY and SVGAGI (reference sequence).

On this clonotype: Just one base apart from a much larger clone, this may be a read error. The V gene is TRBV29-1, the J gene TRBJ2-2; 7 bases agree with TRBD2. The CDR3 is 14 amino acids. CDR1 is SQVTM, CDR2 ANQGSEA, per germline. V was pared by 6 bases and J by 5 bases, with 9 bases of the junction left unmatched. The DNA for the CDR3 is TGCAGCGTCGCAGATCGGGAGGTTACCGGGGAGCTGTTTTTT. It yields the protein CSVADREVTGELFF.

The V gene is TRBV30, the J gene TRBJ2-7; no clear D gene. V was pared by 2 bases and J by 6 bases, with 17 bases between. The CDR3 runs 14 residues. Per the germline V gene, CDR1 is GTSNPN and CDR2 is SVGIG (reference sequence). CDR3 bases: TGTGCCTGGAGTACTCGTAGTTCCCACCGCGAGCAGTACTTC. This translates into CAWSTRSSHREQYF.

The table lists this clonotype with a few counts. A much larger clone is a single base away; this may be a read error. The CDR3 does not end in the conserved phenylalanine or tryptophan, so this is likely a read error. This chain uses TRBV6-6 with TRBJ1-1; D not certain. Trimming cost V 6 bases and J 6 bases, with 8 bases left between them. The CDR3 extends over 11 amino acids. The germline CDR1 and CDR2 sequences are MNHNY and SVGAGI (reference sequence). The CDR3 nucleotides are TGTGCCAGCAGCCGGGTGGCTGAAGCTTTCCTT. As protein: CASSRVAEAFL.

For this clonotype: A much bigger clone sits one base away, suggesting this may be a read error. The genes are TRBV7-9 and TRBJ2-3; D is perhaps TRBD1 (6 bases). Looked up from germline, CDR1 is SEHNR and CDR2 is FQNEAQ (reference sequence). The CDR3 covers 14 residues. Trimming stripped 5 bases from V and 5 bases from J, with 14 bases between. Here the CDR3 reads CASSIGGWGDTQYF. The CDR3 bases are TGTGCCAGCAGCATAGGGGGATGGGGAGATACGCAGTATTTT.

With respect to this clonotype: One end of the junction fails to match germline, which may point to a read error. The chain couples TRBV6-6 to TRBJ2-3; D remains ambiguous. The CDR3 runs to 14 residues. Germline V gene sequence: CDR1 MNHNY, CDR2 SVGAGI (reference sequence). The CDR3 region has the DNA TGTGCCAGCAGTCGTGGGATTAGCACAGATACACAGTATTTT. Its translation: CASSRGISTDTQYF.

This clonotype has only a few counts. This may be a read error, as it is one base from a much larger clone. V is TRBV6-2 or TRBV6-3 and J is TRBJ2-3; the D gene could be TRBD1 or TRBD2 (5 bases each). The CDR3 loop spans 14 amino acids. V lost 8 bases to trimming and J lost 6 bases, with 18 bases between them. The germline gives CDR1 MNHEY, CDR2 SVGEGT. CDR3 sequence (DNA): TGTGCCAGCGGCAGAGCCCCGGGGCGTGATACGCAGTATTTT. Translated, it gives CASGRAPGRDTQYF.

As regards this clonotype: The junction differs from germline at one of its ends, possibly a read error. V gene TRBV11-1 combines with J gene TRBJ2-1, with D uncertain. Germline CDR1 and CDR2: SGHAT and FQDESV (reference sequence). The length of the CDR3 is 12 residues. The CDR3 region is CASSPDKAEQSF. In DNA, the CDR3 is TGTGCCAGCAGCCCCGACAAGGCTGAGCAGTCCTTC.

A word on this clonotype: This may arise from a read error, as a much more abundant clone is one base away. The chain is built from TRBV14 and TRBJ1-2, with D tentatively TRBD1 (5 bases). The CDR3 covers 14 residues. Germline-derived CDR1 and CDR2 are SGHDN and FVKESK. CDR3 DNA sequence: TGTGCCAGCAGCCCATTTTTGGACATCTATGGCTACATCTTC. This translates into CASSPFLDIYGYIF.

Details on this clonotype: A much larger clone differs from this one at a single base, so this may be a read error. Likely a read error: the CDR3 ends without its conserved phenylalanine or tryptophan. This rearrangement joins TRBV7-9 to TRBJ2-7, with D maybe TRBD2 (5 bases). V lost 1 base to trimming and J lost 3 bases, with 10 bases between them. This CDR3 is 14 amino acids long. Germline values: CDR1 SEHNR, CDR2 FQNEAQ (reference sequence). The CDR3 bases are TGTGCCAGCAGCTTAGGTTCGGGGTTCTACGAGCAGTACTCC. Residues: CASSLGSGFYEQYS.

This rearrangement joins TRBV29-1 to TRBJ1-5, with TRBD1 as a possible D gene (5 bases). The CDR3 covers 13 residues. Per the germline V gene, CDR1 is SQVTM and CDR2 is ANQGSEA. V lost 6 bases and J lost 3, with 12 bases in between. The CDR3 bases are TGCAGCGTGACCTGGGACCTCAATCAGCCCCAGCATTTT. Residues: CSVTWDLNQPQHF. The variable domain in full, with the rest retrieved from reference TRBV29-1 and TRBJ1-5, is SAVISQKPSRDICQRGTSLTIQCQVDSQVTMMFWYRQQPGQSLTLIATANQGSEATYESGFVIDKFPISRPNLTFSTLTVSNMSPEDSSIYLCSVTWDLNQPQHFGDGTRLSIL.

This clonotype came up a few times. This chain joins TRBV29-1 and TRBJ2-1, with unresolved D. CDR1 is SQVTM and CDR2 is ANQGSEA in the germline V gene. The CDR3 runs to 14 residues. This CDR3 is CSVEPSFTYNEQFF. CDR3 bases: TGCAGTGTCGAACCAAGTTTTACCTACAATGAGCAGTTCTTC.

This clonotype has only a few counts. One base away lies a much larger clone, so this may be a sequencing read error. This chain uses TRBV7-9 with TRBJ1-1; D is perhaps TRBD1 (5 bases). The CDR3 totals 11 residues. Germline V CDR1 and CDR2: SEHNR, FQNEAQ (reference sequence). The CDR3 reads CASSPGTEVFF. In nucleotides, the CDR3 is TGTGCCAGCAGCCCGGGGACTGAAGTTTTCTTT.

A word on this clonotype: The CDR3 end shows no conserved phenylalanine or tryptophan, and so a read error is likely. The chain recombines TRBV6-2 or TRBV6-3 with TRBJ2-3; a weak D match, TRBD1 (5 bases). This CDR3 has 13 amino acids. Germline V gene sequence: CDR1 MNHEY, CDR2 SVGEGT. CDR3 DNA sequence: TGTGTCAGCACCACGGACAATTCGGATACGCAGTATATT. Residues: CVSTTDNSDTQYI.

As for this clonotype: This may come from a read error, since a much larger clone is one base off. This chain uses TRBV30 with TRBJ1-6; D perhaps matches TRBD1 (6 bases). This CDR3 region has 15 residues. CDR1 and CDR2 from the germline V gene are GTSNPN and SVGIG (reference sequence). The CDR3 reads CVWSRPGQNNSPLHF. The DNA of the CDR3 is TGTGTCTGGAGCAGGCCGGGACAAAATAATTCACCCCTCCACTTT.

Details on this clonotype: Its ends do not fully match the called genes, so a read error is possible. This rearrangement joins TRBV2 to TRBJ2-7; possible D gene TRBD2, 6 bases. The CDR3 sequence is 16 residues long. Germline loops: CDR1 SNHLY, CDR2 FYNNEI. In DNA form, the CDR3 reads TGTGCCAGCATTGAAGCCACAATAGCGGAGTCCTACGAGCAGTACTTC. Its translation is CASIEATIAESYEQYF.

About this clonotype itself: Its ends do not fully match the called genes, so a read error is possible. The CDR3 loop is CTSSPDDTGANQTQHF. DNA for the CDR3: TGCACCAGCAGCCCGGATGATACAGGGGCCAATCAGACCCAGCATTTT. The rearrangement uses TRBV4-1 and TRBJ1-5; TRBD1 matches at 7 bases. The CDR3 totals 16 residues. Germline CDR1 MGHRA, CDR2 YSYEKL.

Comments on this clonotype: One junction end disagrees with the germline gene, perhaps due to a read error. This chain uses TRBV29-1 with TRBJ1-1; D may be TRBD1 (6 bases). This CDR3 region has 14 residues. CDR1 is SQVTM, CDR2 ANQGSEA, per germline. Here the CDR3 reads CSVVPLTGPTGAFF. CDR3 DNA: TGCAGCGTAGTTCCCCTGACAGGCCCCACTGGAGCTTTCTTT.

Concerning this clonotype itself: A junction end diverges from the germline sequence, so it may reflect a read error. The chain combines TRBV2 with TRBJ2-5; perhaps TRBD1 as D (5 bases). Germline-derived CDR1 and CDR2 are SNHLY and FYNNEI. The CDR3 spans 13 residues. Here the CDR3 DNA reads TGTGCCAGCATTGATACCGGAAGGGGCCGCACTCGCTTC. As protein: CASIDTGRGRTRF.

To note about this clonotype: This may stem from a read error, because a much larger clone lies one nucleotide away. The rearrangement joins TRBV20-1 to TRBJ2-5, with D unresolved. The J call may be in error: the DNA end matches TRBJ2-1 better. This CDR3 comprises 12 residues. Germline loops: CDR1 DFQATT, CDR2 SNEGSKA (reference sequence). CDR3 amino acids: CSARGSKETQFF. CDR3 nucleotides: TGCAGTGCTAGGGGCAGTAAAGAGACCCAGTTCTTC.